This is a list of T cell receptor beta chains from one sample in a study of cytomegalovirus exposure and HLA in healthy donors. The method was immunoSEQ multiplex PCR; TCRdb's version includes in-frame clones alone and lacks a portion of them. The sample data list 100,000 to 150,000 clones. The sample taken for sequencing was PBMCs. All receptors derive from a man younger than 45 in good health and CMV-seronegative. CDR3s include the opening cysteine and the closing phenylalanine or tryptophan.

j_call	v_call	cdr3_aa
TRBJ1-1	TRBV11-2	CASTPPGRNTEAFF
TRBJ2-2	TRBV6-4	CASSELNTGELFF
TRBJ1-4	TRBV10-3	CAISVDTDNEKLFF
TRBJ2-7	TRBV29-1	CSVTSGNSYEQYF
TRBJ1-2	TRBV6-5	CASSYRGSNYGYTF
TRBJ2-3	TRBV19	CASSFRLAGVSDTQYF
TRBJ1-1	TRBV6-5	CASSYSAGGTEAFF
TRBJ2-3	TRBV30	CAWIPGTGDHTQYF
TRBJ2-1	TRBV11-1	CASSLYGGSSYNEQFF
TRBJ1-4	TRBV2	CASDTPGQGIEKLFF
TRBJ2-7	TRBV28	CASATAGDEQYF
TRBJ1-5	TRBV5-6	CASSYDRGRGNQPQHF
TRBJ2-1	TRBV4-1	CASSQEQRERNSEQFF
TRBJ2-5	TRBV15	CATSRGNLAGVETQYF
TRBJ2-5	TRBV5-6	CASSSTSGTPETQYF
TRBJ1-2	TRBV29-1	CSVEDGRDYGYTF
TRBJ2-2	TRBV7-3	CASSLRDTGELFF
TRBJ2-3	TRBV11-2	CASRSSTGTDTQYF
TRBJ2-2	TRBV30	CAWGGRGRVDGELFF
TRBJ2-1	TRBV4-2	CASSQDGHHEQFF
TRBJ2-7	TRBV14	CASSPYGGRMREQYF
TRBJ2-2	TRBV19	CASSIGRLGLTGELFF
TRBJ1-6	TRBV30	CAWRGDRGVYNSPLHF
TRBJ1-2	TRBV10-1	CASSEKRTAGYTF
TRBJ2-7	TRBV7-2	CASSLDSSYEQYF
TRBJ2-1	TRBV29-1	CSASATRQNSYNEQFF
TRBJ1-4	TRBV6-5	CASSYSGQGREKLFF
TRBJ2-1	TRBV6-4	CASSSLAGDHNEQFF
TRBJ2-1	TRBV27	CATRGLAGVHEQFF